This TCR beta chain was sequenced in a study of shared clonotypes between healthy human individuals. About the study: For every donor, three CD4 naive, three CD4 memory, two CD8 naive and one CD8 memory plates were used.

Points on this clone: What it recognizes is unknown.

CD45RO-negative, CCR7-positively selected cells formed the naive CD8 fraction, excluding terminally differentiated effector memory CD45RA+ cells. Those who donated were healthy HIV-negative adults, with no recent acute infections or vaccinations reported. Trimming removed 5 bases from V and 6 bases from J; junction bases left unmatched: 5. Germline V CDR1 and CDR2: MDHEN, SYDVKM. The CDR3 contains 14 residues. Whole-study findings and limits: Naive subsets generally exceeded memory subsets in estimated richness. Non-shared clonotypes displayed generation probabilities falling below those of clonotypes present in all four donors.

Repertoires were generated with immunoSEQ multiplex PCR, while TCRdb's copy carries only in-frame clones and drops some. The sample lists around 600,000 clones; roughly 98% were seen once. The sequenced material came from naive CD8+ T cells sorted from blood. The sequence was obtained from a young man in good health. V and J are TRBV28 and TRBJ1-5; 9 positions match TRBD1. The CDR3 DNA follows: TGTGCCAGCAGTGGCCGGGACAGGGTTCAGCCCCAGCATTTT. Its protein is CASSGRDRVQPQHF.